This TCR beta chain emerged from a study of blood T cell repertoires in COVID-19. Method: immunoSEQ multiplex PCR; TCRdb's copy keeps in-frame clones and lacks some. The table has 130,000 to 150,000 clones, 80% to 90% seen once. As regards this clone: A read error may produce the germline difference seen at one junction end.

CDR3 size: 15 residues. Germline lookup yields CDR1 SGHTA and CDR2 FQGNSA. The specimen sequenced was peripheral blood. V usage is TRBV7-2 and J usage is TRBJ2-1; 10 bases map to TRBD2. The receptor comes from a woman between 45 and 60 years old with active or convalescent COVID-19. The CDR3 protein is CASSLSSGSYTEQFF. CDR3 in DNA: TGTGCCAGCAGCTTATCTAGCGGGAGTTACACTGAGCAGTTCTTC.